This T cell receptor beta chain was recovered during a study of Ad26.COV2.S vaccination and SARS-CoV-2 variants. General study results and limits: Spike-specific TCR breadth was greater in vaccine than placebo recipients.

Method: immunoSEQ multiplex PCR; TCRdb's copy keeps in-frame clones and lacks some. The repertoire holds hundreds of thousands of clones, around 92% seen once, with approximately 1.5% in the top ten. Treatment of the sample: some 20 received Ad26.COV2.S at low or high dose, single or two shots; about 5 received placebo; per-sample allocation not given. Material that was analyzed had been drawn on day 63 after the first vaccine or placebo injection. The sample came from a Boston adult aged 18-55 years. Comments on this clone: Antigen specificity is unknown.

This TCR was recovered from a person aged 18 to 65 who received the Ad26.COV2.S COVID-19 vaccine or a placebo. Sample: peripheral blood, taken in a trial of Ad26.COV2.S vaccine versus placebo.

CDR3 nucleotide sequence: TGTGCCAGCAGCCGGGACAGGGGTTACGAGCAGTACTTC. Its translation: CASSRDRGYEQYF. V is TRBV12-3 or TRBV12-4 and J is TRBJ2-7; 10 nucleotides align to TRBD1. With 6 bases clipped from V and 4 bases from J, the junction kept 3 bases outside the gene matches. This CDR3 region has 13 residues.